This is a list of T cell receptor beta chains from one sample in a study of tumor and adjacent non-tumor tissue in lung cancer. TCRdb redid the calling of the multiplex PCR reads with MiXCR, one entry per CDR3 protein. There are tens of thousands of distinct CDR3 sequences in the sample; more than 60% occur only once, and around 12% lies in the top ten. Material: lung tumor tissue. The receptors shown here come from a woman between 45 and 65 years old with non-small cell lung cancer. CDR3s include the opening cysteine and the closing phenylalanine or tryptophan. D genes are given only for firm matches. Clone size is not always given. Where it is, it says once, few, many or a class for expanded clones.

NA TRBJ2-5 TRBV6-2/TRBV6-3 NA TGTGCCGACACCCCGGGGATAGCGGCTAGTCGTTTGGAGACCCAGTACTTC CADTPGIAASRLETQYF
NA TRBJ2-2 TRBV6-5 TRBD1 TGTGCCAGCGGGACCGGGACAGGGGAGGCCGTGGAGCTGTTTTTT CASGTGTGEAVELFF
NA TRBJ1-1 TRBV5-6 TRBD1 TGTGCCAAGAGCTGGGACAGGGGGCAAGCTGAAGCTTTCTTT CAKSWDRGQAEAFF
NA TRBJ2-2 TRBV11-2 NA TGTACCAGCAGTGAAGTCACAGGGGAGCTGTTTTTT CTSSEVTGELFF
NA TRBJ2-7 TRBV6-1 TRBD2 TGTGCCAGCAGTGAAAATATAGCGGGGGGATACGATCAGTATTTC CASSENIAGGYDQYF
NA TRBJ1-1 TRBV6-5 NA TGTGCCATTAGTCACTCGCGGGGCGCCCATGAAGCTTTCTTT CAISHSRGAHEAFF
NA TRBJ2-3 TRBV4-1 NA TGCGCCAGCAACCAAGATGAACTACGGTGTCAGCCCCAGTATTTT CASNQDELRCQPQYF
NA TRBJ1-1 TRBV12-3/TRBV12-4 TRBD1 TGTGCCAGCAGTTACGGACAGGGGATAGGGTATACTGAAGCTTTCTTT CASSYGQGIGYTEAFF
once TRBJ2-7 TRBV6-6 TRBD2 TGTGCCAGCAGTTACTATGGCGGGAGAGGGTACGAGCAGTGCTTC CASSYYGGRGYEQCF
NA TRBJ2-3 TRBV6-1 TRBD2 TGTGCCAGAAGTGAGATCTTAGCGGGAGGGCGCGATACACAGTATTTT CARSEILAGGRDTQYF
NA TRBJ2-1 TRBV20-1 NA TGCAGTGTTAGAGTTAGTTTCGTGAATGAGCAGTTCTTC CSVRVSFVNEQFF
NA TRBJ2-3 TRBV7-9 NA TGTGCCAGTAGCCGTCCGGGCAGACTCACCACAGATACGCAGTATTTT CASSRPGRLTTDTQYF
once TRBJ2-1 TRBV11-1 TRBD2 TGTGCCAGCAGCTCAGGACTAGCGGGAGGATTGCATTCCTTC CASSSGLAGGLHSF
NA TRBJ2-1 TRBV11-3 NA TGTGCCAGCATCTTAGGTACTAGCAGCAGCTCCTACATTGAGCAGTTCTTC CASILGTSSSSYIEQFF
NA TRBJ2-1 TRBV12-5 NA TGTGCTAGTGGTAATGGACGGGGCTCCTACAATGAGCAGTTATTC CASGNGRGSYNEQLF
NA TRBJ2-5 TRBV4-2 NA TGTACCAGCAGCCAAGAGAGAGGGTCTCAAGAGACCCAGTATTTC CTSSQERGSQETQYF
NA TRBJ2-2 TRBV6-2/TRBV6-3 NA TGTGCCAGTAAGGCCCCATCCCACACCGGGGAGCTGTTTTTT CASKAPSHTGELFF
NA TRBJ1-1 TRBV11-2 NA TGTGCCAGCAGCATACTAGTGCTGGGAACTGAAGCTTTCTTT CASSILVLGTEAFF
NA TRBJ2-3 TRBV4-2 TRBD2 TGTGCAAGCAGCCAACATTTTACTAGCGGGACGATGGATACGCAGTATTTT CASSQHFTSGTMDTQYF
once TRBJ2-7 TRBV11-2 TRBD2 TGTGTCAGCAGCTTAGAGAATAGCGGGGAACAGTGCTTC CVSSLENSGEQCF
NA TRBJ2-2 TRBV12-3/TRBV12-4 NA TGTGCCAGCAGTTTATGGGGACAAGGTGAAAGGGACGGGGAGCTGTTTTTT CASSLWGQGERDGELFF
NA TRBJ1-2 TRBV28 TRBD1 TGTGCCAGCAGTTCTGGGACAGGGAACTATAGCTACACCTTC CASSSGTGNYSYTF
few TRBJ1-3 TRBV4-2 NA TGTGCCAGCAGCCCAGAGACAGGAGGGCGAAATACCATATATTTT CASSPETGGRNTIYF
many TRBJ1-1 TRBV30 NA TGTGCCTGGAAATGGGACGGATACACTGAAGCTTTCTTT CAWKWDGYTEAFF
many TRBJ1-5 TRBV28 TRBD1 TGTGCCAGCAGCGAAACGACAGGGGGCAATCAGCCCCAGCATTTT CASSETTGGNQPQHF
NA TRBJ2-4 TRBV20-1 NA TGCAGTGCTTACGGGAGGAGTCGGGACATTGAGTACTTC CSAYGRSRDIEYF
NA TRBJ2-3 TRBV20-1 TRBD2 TGCAGTGTTAGAGTTGTGGGACTAGCGGGGGGTAGCACAGATACTCAGTATTTT CSVRVVGLAGGSTDTQYF
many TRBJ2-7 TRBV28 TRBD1 TGTGCCAGCAGTACCCCCCCCGGGACAGGGGTTGAGCAGTACTTC CASSTPPGTGVEQYF
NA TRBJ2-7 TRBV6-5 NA TGTGCGAGGAGTTATGGGTACGAGCAGTACTTC CARSYGYEQYF
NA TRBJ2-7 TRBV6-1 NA TGTGCCAGCAGTGGGGGACATGATACACTCGAGCAGTATTTC CASSGGHDTLEQYF
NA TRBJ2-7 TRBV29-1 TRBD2 TGTAGCGTTGAAGGGAAGCGGGAGAGCTCCTGCAATGAGCAGTACTTC CSVEGKRESSCNEQYF
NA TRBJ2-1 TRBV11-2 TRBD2 TGTGCCGAAGGGGAGGGAGTGCCGCGTGAGCAGTTTTTC CAEGEGVPREQFF
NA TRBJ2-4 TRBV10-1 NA TGCGCCAGCAGGACCCCGGGGGTTGATGGGAGCAAAAACATTCAGTACTTC CASRTPGVDGSKNIQYF
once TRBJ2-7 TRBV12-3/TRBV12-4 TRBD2 TGTGCCAGCATCCCGGGACTAGGGAACTACGAACAGTACTTC CASIPGLGNYEQYF
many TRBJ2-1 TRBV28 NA TGTGCCAGCAGCCCAGGGGAGGGGGCAAGGAACGAGCAGTTCTTC CASSPGEGARNEQFF
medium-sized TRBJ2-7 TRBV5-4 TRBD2 TGTGCCAGCAGCCCCGGACTAGCGGGAGGTGGCGAGCAGTACTTC CASSPGLAGGGEQYF
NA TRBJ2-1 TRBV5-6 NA TGTGCCAACAGCTTGGCTAGCAATGAGCAACTCTTC CANSLASNEQLF
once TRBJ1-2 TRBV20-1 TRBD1 TGCAGTGCTACCCGGGACAGGTCGAACTGTGGCTACACCTTC CSATRDRSNCGYTF
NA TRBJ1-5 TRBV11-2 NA TGTGCCAGTAGCTTAGAAAGGTGTCAGCCCCAGGATTTT CASSLERCQPQDF